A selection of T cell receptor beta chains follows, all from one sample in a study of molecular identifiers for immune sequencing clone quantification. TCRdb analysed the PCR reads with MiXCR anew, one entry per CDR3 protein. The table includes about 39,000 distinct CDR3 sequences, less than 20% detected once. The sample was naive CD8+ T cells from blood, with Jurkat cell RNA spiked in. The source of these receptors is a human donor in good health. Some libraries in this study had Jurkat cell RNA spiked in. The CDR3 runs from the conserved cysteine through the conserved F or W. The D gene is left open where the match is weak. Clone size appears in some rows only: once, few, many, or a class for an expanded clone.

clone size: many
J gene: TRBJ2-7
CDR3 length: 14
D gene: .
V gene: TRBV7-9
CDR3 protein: CASSLTTVSYEQYF
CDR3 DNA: TGTGCCAGCAGCTTAACGACAGTCTCCTACGAGCAGTACTTC

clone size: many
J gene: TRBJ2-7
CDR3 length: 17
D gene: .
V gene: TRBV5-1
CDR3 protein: CASSVIQDNELSYEQYF
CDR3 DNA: TGCGCCAGCAGCGTCATTCAGGACAACGAACTCTCCTACGAGCAGTACTTC

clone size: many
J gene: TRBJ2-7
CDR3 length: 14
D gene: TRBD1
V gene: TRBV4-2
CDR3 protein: CASSQGQGALEQYF
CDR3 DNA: TGTGCCAGCAGCCAAGGACAGGGGGCGCTTGAGCAGTACTTC

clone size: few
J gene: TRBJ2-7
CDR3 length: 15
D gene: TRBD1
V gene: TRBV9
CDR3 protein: CASSSRTGGSGEQYF
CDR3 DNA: TGTGCCAGCAGCTCCCGGACAGGGGGTTCGGGGGAGCAGTACTTC

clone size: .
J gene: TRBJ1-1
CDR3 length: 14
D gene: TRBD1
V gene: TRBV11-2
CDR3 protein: CASSLGTGGAEAFF
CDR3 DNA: TGTGCCAGCAGCTTGGGGACAGGGGGGGCTGAAGCTTTCTTT

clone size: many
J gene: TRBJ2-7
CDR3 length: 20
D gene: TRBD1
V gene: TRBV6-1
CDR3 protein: CASSDRKRQGRLGDFYEQYF
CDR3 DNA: TGTGCCAGCAGTGACAGGAAGAGACAGGGGCGACTTGGGGACTTCTACGAGCAGTACTTC

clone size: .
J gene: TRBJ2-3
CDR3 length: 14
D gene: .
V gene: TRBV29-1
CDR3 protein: CSVQQGTLADTQYF
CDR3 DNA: TGCAGCGTCCAACAGGGAACGCTTGCAGATACGCAGTATTTT

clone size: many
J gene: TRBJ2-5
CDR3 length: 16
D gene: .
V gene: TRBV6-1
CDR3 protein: CASRANRGEGWETQYF
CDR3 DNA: TGTGCCAGCAGAGCTAATAGGGGTGAGGGATGGGAGACCCAGTACTTC

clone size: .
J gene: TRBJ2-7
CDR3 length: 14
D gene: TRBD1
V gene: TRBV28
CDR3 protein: CACSLGTGAYEQYF
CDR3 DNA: TGTGCCTGCAGTTTGGGGACAGGGGCTTACGAGCAGTACTTC

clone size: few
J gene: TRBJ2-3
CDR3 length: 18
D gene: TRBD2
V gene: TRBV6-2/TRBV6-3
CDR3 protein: CASSYDRWTSGRTDTQYF
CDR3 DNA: TGTGCCAGCAGTTACGACAGATGGACTAGCGGACGCACAGATACGCAGTATTTT

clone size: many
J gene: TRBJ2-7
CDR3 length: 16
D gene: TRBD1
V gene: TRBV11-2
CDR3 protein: CASSPQRQGAPYEQYF
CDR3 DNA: TGTGCCAGCAGCCCTCAAAGACAGGGGGCGCCGTACGAGCAGTACTTC

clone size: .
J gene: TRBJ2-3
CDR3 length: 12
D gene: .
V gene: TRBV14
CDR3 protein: CASSFTGTEQYF
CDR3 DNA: TGTGCCAGCAGCTTCACAGGGACCGAGCAGTATTTT

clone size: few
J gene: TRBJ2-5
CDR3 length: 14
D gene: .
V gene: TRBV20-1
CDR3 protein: CSAILTGHLETQYF
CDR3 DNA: TGCAGTGCTATCCTGACAGGACACCTCGAGACCCAGTACTTC

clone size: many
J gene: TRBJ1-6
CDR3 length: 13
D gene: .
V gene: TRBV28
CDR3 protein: CASSLTGHSPLHF
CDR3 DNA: TGTGCCAGCAGTTTGACAGGACACTCACCCCTCCACTTT

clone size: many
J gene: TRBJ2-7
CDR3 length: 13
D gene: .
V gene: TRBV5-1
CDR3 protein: CASSLGSGVEQYF
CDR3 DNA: TGCGCCAGCAGCTTGGGGTCGGGGGTCGAGCAGTACTTC

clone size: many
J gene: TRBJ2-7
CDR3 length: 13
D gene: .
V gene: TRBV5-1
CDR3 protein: CASSLGYSYEQYF
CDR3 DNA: TGCGCCAGCAGCTTGGGATATTCCTACGAGCAGTACTTC